Each of the 22 T cell receptor beta chains below was sequenced from the same sample in a study of breast tumors, draining lymph nodes, adjacent tissues. MiXCR was run by TCRdb on the multiplex PCR reads, yielding one entry per CDR3 protein. The table has 150,000 or so distinct CDR3 sequences, approximately 33% seen once. Samples came from axillary lymph nodes draining the breast cancer. Sequenced input: axillary lymph node tissue. These receptor sequences come from a female donor with breast cancer. Some clones in this sample may be carry-over from other donors' samples.

This clonotype was seen many times. The chain couples TRBV18 to TRBJ2-7, with 7 bases lining up with TRBD2. J gave up 2 bases and V 3 bases, and 4 bases lay outside the gene matches. Germline V gene sequence: CDR1 KGHSH, CDR2 LQKENI. This CDR3 is built from 14 residues. Here the CDR3 DNA reads TGTGCCAGCTCACCCCCGGGACTAACCTACGAGCAGTACTTC. Its translation: CASSPPGLTYEQYF.

As for this clonotype: A much larger clone differs by one base, so this may be a read error. This chain uses TRBV6-6 with TRBJ2-1; 9 bases fit TRBD2. Germline V lookup: CDR1 MNHNY, CDR2 SVGAGI (reference sequence). The CDR3 consists of 14 residues. The CDR3 sequence: CASRGLARYNEQSF. In DNA, the CDR3 is TGTGCCAGCCGAGGACTAGCGCGATACAATGAGCAGTCCTTC.

This clonotype was found many times. This chain joins TRBV11-2 and TRBJ2-1; no reliable D call. The CDR3 is made up of 15 amino acids. Germline CDR1 SGHAT, CDR2 FQNNGV. The germline V and J ends were trimmed by 1 base and 7 bases, with 14 bases remaining between them. The CDR3, as DNA: TGTGCCAGCAGCTTAGTAGTTCTAGGAACGAATGAGCAGTTCTTC. Translated: CASSLVVLGTNEQFF.

In this sample, this clonotype turned up a few times. The CDR3 nucleotides read TGTGCCAGCAGCCCAGCAGGGGGCTCGGACAATGAGCAGTTCTTC. Encoded protein: CASSPAGGSDNEQFF. V is TRBV28 and J is TRBJ2-1; 8 bases map to TRBD1. Germline trimming cut 6 bases from V and 5 bases from J; bases unmatched to any gene: 9. The CDR3 has 15 amino acids. CDR1 is MDHEN and CDR2 is SYDVKM in the germline V gene.

This clonotype was detected a few times. A much larger clone lies a single base off, so this may be a read error. The chain recombines TRBV5-4 with TRBJ1-2; D is perhaps TRBD1 (6 bases). CDR3 length equals 19 residues. Germline-derived CDR1 and CDR2 are SGHNT and YYREEE (reference sequence). The CDR3 region has the DNA TGTGTCAGCAGCTTGAGGACAGCTCCTGGCATCTCCACTAACTATGGCTACACCTTC. This gives the protein CVSSLRTAPGISTNYGYTF.

The chain carries TRBV20-1 and TRBJ2-1; 13 bases map to TRBD2. CDR3 length: 14 amino acids. V was clipped by 5 bases and J by 7 bases; unmatched bases: 5. CDR1 DFQATT and CDR2 SNEGSKA come from the germline V gene (reference sequence). The DNA of the CDR3 is TGCAGTGCTCACGGGACTAGCGGGACGAATGAGCAGTTCTTC. Its protein product is CSAHGTSGTNEQFF.

In this sample, this clonotype turned up many times. V gene TRBV7-6 combines with J gene TRBJ2-2; D gene uncertain. CDR3 size: 12 residues. Trimming removed 1 base at V and 5 bases at J, with 2 bases between. Germline V gene data show CDR1 as SGHVS and CDR2 as FNYEAQ. The CDR3 DNA follows: TGTGCCAGCAGCTTAGTAACCGGGGAGCTGTTTTTT. Residues: CASSLVTGELFF. Complete variable domain (other parts from reference TRBV7-6 and TRBJ2-2): GAGVSQSPRYKVTKRGQDVALRCDPISGHVSLYWYRQALGQGPEFLTYFNYEAQQDKSGLPNDRFSAERPEGSISTLTIQRTEQRDSAMYRCASSLVTGELFFGEGSRLTVL.

This clonotype was picked up many times. The CDR3, as DNA: TGTGCCAGCAGCTTATCAGCTAGCCCGCCCAGGGGGCAGTACTTC. Translating it yields CASSLSASPPRGQYF. This rearrangement joins TRBV13 to TRBJ2-7; tentative D call: TRBD1 (6 bases). The CDR3 runs 15 residues. The V end lost 2 bases, the J end lost 9 bases, and 20 bases lay between the germline ends. Germline values: CDR1 PRHDT, CDR2 FYEKMQ (reference sequence).

The chain uses TRBV5-1 and TRBJ1-2, with unresolved D. Trimming took 4 bases from V and 8 from J, leaving 12 bases between them. This CDR3 contains 12 residues. CDR1 is SGHRS, CDR2 YFSETQ, per germline. The CDR3 DNA reads as TGCGCCAGCAGCCCGGACGGAGAAGGCTACACCTTC. Encoded protein: CASSPDGEGYTF.

This clonotype has at least ten counts. The junction departs from the called germline gene at one end, perhaps through a read error. The chain uses TRBV7-3 and TRBJ2-1; D is perhaps TRBD1 or TRBD2 (5 bases each). Germline assignment: CDR1 SGHTA and CDR2 FQGTGA. The CDR3 has 12 amino acids. The CDR3 DNA sequence: TGTGCCAGCAGCTCGGGGCTCAGTCCGGGGATTTTC. It specifies CASSSGLSPGIF.

This clonotype was recorded a few times. A much larger clone lies a single base off, so this may be a read error. The chain employs TRBV12-3 or TRBV12-4 and TRBJ2-7; perhaps TRBD1 as D (6 bases). CDR3 length equals 12 residues. The V end was cut by 7 bases, the J end by 5 bases, with 12 bases between. CDR3 region: CASTSDRNEQYF. CDR3 coding DNA: TGTGCCAGCACCAGCGACAGGAACGAGCAGTACTTC.

The table lists this clonotype with many counts. Sequence at one end of the junction differs from germline and may be a read error. The V and J genes are TRBV7-2 and TRBJ1-3; 8 bases are a match to TRBD1. This CDR3 contains 17 residues. Germline V CDR1 and CDR2: SGHTA, FQGNSA. DNA for the CDR3: TGTGCCAGCAGCTCAAGACCCGCGACAGGGGCTGGAAACCCCATATATTTT. Its translation is CASSSRPATGAGNPIYF.

On this clonotype: The junction differs from germline at one of its ends, possibly a read error. J is TRBJ2-1 and V is TRBV6-6, with a possible D match to TRBD2 (7 bases). The CDR3 totals 14 residues. Germline CDR1 reads MNHNY; CDR2 reads SVGAGI (reference sequence). The CDR3 sequence: CASSHSGGNNEQFF. The DNA of the CDR3 is TGTGCCAGCAGTCACTCGGGGGGCAACAATGAGCAGTTCTTC.

There are a few counts of this clonotype. The chain recombines TRBV28 with TRBJ2-1; 7 positions agree with TRBD2. Per germline, CDR1 MDHEN and CDR2 SYDVKM. The trim removed 6 bases at V and 0 bases at J, leaving 5 bases unmatched. CDR3 length: 15 amino acids. The CDR3 here is CASREAGSSYNEQFF. The DNA for the CDR3 is TGTGCCAGCAGGGAAGCGGGGAGCTCCTACAATGAGCAGTTCTTC.

This clonotype was detected ten times or more. The rearrangement uses TRBV11-2 and TRBJ2-2; possible D gene TRBD2, 5 bases. The CDR3 has 16 residues. V gave up 5 bases and J gave up 7 bases, with 20 bases separating them. The germline CDR1 and CDR2 sequences are SGHAT and FQNNGV. The CDR3, as DNA: TGTGCCAGCAGCACCTCGATGATAGCGCGGAGCGGGGAGCTGTTTTTT. Translation: CASSTSMIARSGELFF. Together with reference TRBV11-2 and TRBJ2-2, the CDR3 gives the full variable domain: EAGVAQSPRYKIIEKRQSVAFWCNPISGHATLYWYQQILGQGPKLLIQFQNNGVVDDSQLPKDRFSAERLKGVDSTLKIQPAKLEDSAVYLCASSTSMIARSGELFFGEGSRLTVL.

A note on this clonotype: Given a much more abundant clone one base away, this may be a read error. The chain is built from TRBV6-2 or TRBV6-3 and TRBJ1-3; tentatively, D is TRBD1 (6 bases). Trimming left V 6 bases short and J 2 bases short, with 14 bases between. This CDR3 comprises 15 residues. Germline CDR1 is MNHEY and CDR2 is SVGEGT. CDR3 protein: CASRPWTAPGNTIYF. The CDR3 DNA is TGTGCCAGCAGGCCCTGGACAGCTCCTGGAAACACCATATATTTT.

J is TRBJ1-1 and V is TRBV7-9; D is undetermined. This CDR3 spans 11 amino acids. Germline V lookup: CDR1 SEHNR, CDR2 FQNEAQ (reference sequence). The V end lost 4 bases, the J end lost 8 bases, and 8 bases lay between the germline ends. CDR3 residues: CASSSADEAFF. DNA for the CDR3: TGTGCCAGCAGCTCAGCGGACGAAGCTTTCTTT. Using reference TRBV7-9 and TRBJ1-1 for the parts outside the CDR3, the full variable domain is DTGVSQNPRHKITKRGQNVTFRCDPISEHNRLYWYRQTLGQGPEFLTYFQNEAQLEKSRLLSDRFSAERPKGSFSTLEIQRTEQGDSAMYLCASSSADEAFFGQGTRLTVV.

This clonotype was observed once. A single base separates this from a much larger clone, so it may be a read error. Lacking the conserved final phenylalanine or tryptophan, this CDR3 likely reflects a read error. The rearrangement links TRBV19 to TRBJ1-5, with unresolved D. The V gene lost 2 bases and the J gene lost 4 bases, with 12 bases spanning the gap. The CDR3 extends over 15 amino acids. Germline V gene data show CDR1 as LNHDA and CDR2 as SQIVND (reference sequence). CDR3 residues: CASSISLGMNQPQHL. Written as DNA, the CDR3 is TGTGCCAGTAGTATAAGTCTGGGGATGAATCAGCCCCAGCATCTT.

This clonotype appeared many times. V gene TRBV20-1 combines with J gene TRBJ2-3; weak D call: TRBD2 (5 bases). CDR1 is DFQATT and CDR2 is SNEGSKA in the germline V gene (reference sequence). V lost 4 bases to trimming and J lost 5 bases, with 22 bases between them. The CDR3 covers 16 residues. The CDR3 sequence: CSATLRRSVYLDTQYF. CDR3 DNA sequence: TGCAGTGCTACCCTTCGGAGGAGCGTATACCTAGATACGCAGTATTTT.

This clonotype has at least ten counts. The J gene is TRBJ2-5, the V gene TRBV9; 13 bases are a match to TRBD2. The germline gives CDR1 SGDLS, CDR2 YYNGEE. J lost 6 bases, V lost 3 bases, and 5 bases had no gene match. This CDR3 has 15 amino acids. CDR3 DNA sequence: TGTGCCAGCAGCGCCGGGACTAGCGGGACCAAGACCCAGTACTTC. Translating gives CASSAGTSGTKTQYF.

Concerning this clonotype itself: A much larger clone differs by one base, so this may be a read error. The chain joins TRBV7-9 to TRBJ2-5; 8 bases are a match to TRBD2. The germline V gene has CDR1 SEHNR and CDR2 FQNEAQ (reference sequence). This CDR3 spans 12 amino acids. The ends lost 6 bases at V and 7 bases at J; junction bases unmatched: 4. The CDR3 is CASSQSGGTQYF. The DNA for the CDR3 is TGTGCCAGCAGTCAAAGCGGGGGGACCCAGTACTTC. Full variable domain (outside the CDR3, taken from reference TRBV7-9 and TRBJ2-5): DTGVSQNPRHKITKRGQNVTFRCDPISEHNRLYWYRQTLGQGPEFLTYFQNEAQLEKSRLLSDRFSAERPKGSFSTLEIQRTEQGDSAMYLCASSQSGGTQYFGPGTRLLVL.

In this sample, this clonotype turned up a few times. The genes are TRBV5-1 and TRBJ2-2, with D perhaps assigned TRBD1 or TRBD2 (5 bases each). From germline, CDR1 is SGHRS and CDR2 YFSETQ. Deletions cut 0 bases from V and 7 bases from J, with 7 bases between. There are 13 residues in the CDR3. The CDR3 coding sequence is TGCGCCAGCAGCTTGGGAGGGGTCGGGGAGCTGTTTTTT. It translates to CASSLGGVGELFF.